The T cell receptor (beta chain) under discussion was sequenced for a study of T cell responses to AZD1222 COVID-19 vaccine. Overall study results and limits: Donors in the cohort were predominantly white British and more often female, and clonal diversity was possibly underestimated.

Germline V CDR1 and CDR2: LGHDT, YNNKEL (reference sequence). This CDR3 contains 14 residues. After removal of 8 bases from V and 7 bases from J, the junction contained 8 bases not matched to a gene. Some clones are missing from TCRdb's copy, which holds only in-frame ones; the method was immunoSEQ multiplex PCR. The table has roughly 100,000 clones, over 90% seen once. With regard to this clone: The antigen is not known.

This chain uses TRBV3-1 (or the pseudogene TRBV3-2) with TRBJ2-5; 12 positions match TRBD1. This receptor was taken from an adult in good health. The sample was peripheral blood, taken on day 0 of AZD1222 vaccination. The CDR3 region is CASVPGTGGLTQYF. The CDR3 DNA is TGTGCCAGCGTCCCCGGGACAGGGGGCCTGACCCAGTACTTC.